These 25 T cell receptor beta chains came from one sample sequenced in a study of blood T cell repertoires in COVID-19. Assay used: immunoSEQ multiplex PCR; TCRdb lists only in-frame clones, some missing. Among 60,000 to 70,000 clones, roughly 88% were seen once, and the ten largest hold 18%. Input material: peripheral blood. The origin of the receptors is an elderly woman with active COVID-19.

V gene TRBV6-2 or TRBV6-3 combines with J gene TRBJ2-2; possibly TRBD1 for D (6 bases). CDR1 and CDR2 (germline): MNHEY, SVGEGT. Trimming removed 4 bases at V and 5 bases at J, with 20 bases between. The CDR3 spans 17 residues. The DNA for the CDR3 is TGTGCCAGCAGTTCCCAAAGGGTCAGGGGTCTTACCGGGGAGCTGTTTTTT. Protein: CASSSQRVRGLTGELFF.

The chain joins TRBV5-1 to TRBJ2-1; D is ambiguous. Germline-derived CDR1 and CDR2 are SGHRS and YFSETQ. Trimming removed 1 base at V and 3 bases at J, with 5 bases between. This CDR3 comprises 13 residues. The CDR3 sequence is CASSLNGYNEQFF. The CDR3 region has the DNA TGCGCCAGCAGCTTGAACGGCTACAATGAGCAGTTCTTC.

The chain links TRBV18 to TRBJ2-6; TRBD1 aligns across 9 bases. This CDR3 has 18 residues. Germline CDR1 KGHSH, CDR2 LQKENI. V trimming: 1 base; J trimming: 2 bases; junction bases outside the gene matches: 6. CDR3 DNA sequence: TGTGCCAGCTCACCACGACAGGGGGAGGACGCTGGGGCCAACGTCCTGACTTTC. The encoded protein is CASSPRQGEDAGANVLTF.

The J gene is TRBJ1-1, the V gene TRBV3-1 (or the pseudogene TRBV3-2); maybe TRBD1 (5 bases). Germline V gene lookup returns CDR1 LGHDT and CDR2 YNNKEL (reference sequence). CDR3 length equals 14 residues. V lost 1 base, J lost 4 bases, and 10 bases lay in between. The CDR3 nucleotides read TGTGCCAGCAGCCAAGCGGGGCGGGGCACTGAAGCTTTCTTT. Its translation: CASSQAGRGTEAFF.

V and J are TRBV7-2 and TRBJ1-1; D not resolved. V gave up 6 bases and J gave up 5 bases, with 13 bases separating them. The CDR3 runs 13 residues. The germline gives CDR1 SGHTA, CDR2 FQGNSA. The CDR3 loop reads CASRQNRGTEAFF. The DNA for the CDR3 is TGTGCCAGCAGGCAGAACAGAGGGACTGAAGCTTTCTTT.

This clone was counted a few times. CDR3 sequence: CASSSGQGAREQYF. DNA for the CDR3: TGTGCCAGCAGTTCGGGACAGGGGGCAAGAGAGCAGTACTTC. V usage is TRBV27 and J usage is TRBJ2-7, with 12 bases aligning to TRBD1. CDR3 size: 14 residues. Losses at the gene ends were 4 bases for V and 7 bases for J; bases not matched to a gene: 5. Germline loops: CDR1 MNHEY, CDR2 SMNVEV (reference sequence).

The DNA of the CDR3 is TGTGCCAGCAGTTACTCGAGGGACAGGGGCGCCCCAGGCTACACCTTC. This codes for CASSYSRDRGAPGYTF. The chain combines TRBV6-5 with TRBJ1-2; the match to TRBD1 covers 10 bases. J gave up 8 bases and V 0 bases, and 9 bases lay outside the gene matches. The CDR3 has 16 amino acids. Germline CDR1 is MNHEY and CDR2 is SVGAGI.

This clone was recorded only once. CDR3 region: CASSPGTGELFF. The CDR3, as DNA: TGTGCCAGCAGCCCAGGCACCGGGGAGCTGTTTTTT. The chain carries TRBV11-1 and TRBJ2-2, with D hard to call. Germline-derived CDR1 and CDR2 are SGHAT and FQDESV (reference sequence). The ends were cut back, 5 bases at V and 4 bases at J, with 5 bases in the middle. The CDR3 contains 12 residues.

This clone appeared once. V usage is TRBV5-6 and J usage is TRBJ1-1; 9 nucleotides line up with TRBD1. V lost 4 bases to trimming and J lost 10 bases; unmatched junction nucleotides: 5. This CDR3 contains 12 residues. CDR1 and CDR2 (germline): SGHDT, YYEEEE. CDR3 bases: TGTGCCAGCAGCGAGGGACAGGGAGCAGCTTTCTTT. Protein: CASSEGQGAAFF.

The chain combines TRBV28 with TRBJ1-5; 8 nucleotides line up with TRBD1. The V segment lost 6 bases and the J segment 2 bases; nucleotides outside the gene matches: 9. The CDR3 totals 16 residues. From germline, CDR1 is MDHEN and CDR2 SYDVKM. The CDR3 coding sequence is TGTGCCAGCAGCCCACTCGGACAGGGCCGCAATCAGCCCCAGCATTTT. Protein sequence: CASSPLGQGRNQPQHF. Full variable domain (outside the CDR3, taken from reference TRBV28 and TRBJ1-5): DVKVTQSSRYLVKRTGEKVFLECVQDMDHENMFWYRQDPGLGLRLIYFSYDVKMKEKGDIPEGYSVSREKKERFSLILESASTNQTSMYLCASSPLGQGRNQPQHFGDGTRLSIL.

This chain links TRBV5-1 with TRBJ2-2, with 13 bases matching TRBD2. The CDR3 extends over 18 amino acids. J lost 0 bases, V lost 4 bases, and 6 bases had no gene match. Germline V gives CDR1 SGHRS, CDR2 YFSETQ. The chain's CDR3 is CASSPPGLAGANTGELFF. The DNA for the CDR3 is TGCGCCAGCAGCCCACCTGGACTAGCGGGGGCGAACACCGGGGAGCTGTTTTTT. The variable domain in full, completed from reference TRBV5-1 and TRBJ2-2, reads KAGVTQTPRYLIKTRGQQVTLSCSPISGHRSVSWYQQTPGQGLQFLFEYFSETQRNKGNFPGRFSGRQFSNSRSEMNVSTLELGDSALYLCASSPPGLAGANTGELFFGEGSRLTVL.

This rearrangement joins TRBV7-6 to TRBJ2-3; 9 nucleotides line up with TRBD1. The germline gives CDR1 SGHVS, CDR2 FNYEAQ. This CDR3 is 17 amino acids long. V lost 5 bases to trimming and J lost 2 bases; unmatched junction nucleotides: 11. The CDR3 DNA reads TGTGCCAGCAGCGAAATAACCGGGACAGGGTACACAGATACGCAGTATTTT. Its translation is CASSEITGTGYTDTQYF. The full variable domain, rest sourced from reference TRBV7-6 and TRBJ2-3, is GAGVSQSPRYKVTKRGQDVALRCDPISGHVSLYWYRQALGQGPEFLTYFNYEAQQDKSGLPNDRFSAERPEGSISTLTIQRTEQRDSAMYRCASSEITGTGYTDTQYFGPGTRLTVL.

This chain links TRBV9 with TRBJ1-5; 8 nucleotides match TRBD1. This CDR3 comprises 14 residues. Germline V gene data show CDR1 as SGDLS and CDR2 as YYNGEE. Trimming took 4 bases from V and 2 from J; bases not matched to a gene: 2. In DNA form, the CDR3 reads TGTGCCAGCAGCAAGGGACAGGGCAATCAGCCCCAGCATTTT. This gives the protein CASSKGQGNQPQHF.

The genes are TRBV5-1 and TRBJ2-7; D possibly corresponds to TRBD2 (7 bases). Trimming stripped 6 bases from V and 3 bases from J, with 19 bases between. The CDR3 runs 15 residues. Germline lookup yields CDR1 SGHRS and CDR2 YFSETQ. CDR3 sequence: CASTPQGGGFYEQYF. The CDR3 DNA sequence: TGCGCCAGCACCCCTCAAGGGGGGGGCTTCTACGAGCAGTACTTC.

The V call is TRBV2, the J call TRBJ2-5; TRBD2 aligns across 8 bases. V dropped 5 bases and J dropped 5; count of bases not matched to a gene: 10. This CDR3 is 15 amino acids long. Germline CDR1 is SNHLY and CDR2 is FYNNEI. CDR3 nucleotide sequence: TGTGCCAGCAGTCCCCTACTAGCGGTTCGGGAGACCCAGTACTTC. This sequence encodes CASSPLLAVRETQYF.

This clone was counted a single time. This chain connects TRBV4-2 to TRBJ2-3; TRBD2 agrees at 8 bases. Germline assignment: CDR1 LGHNA and CDR2 YNFKEQ. V gave up 4 bases and J gave up 8 bases; unmatched junction bases: 5. CDR3 length: 13 residues. DNA for the CDR3: TGTGCCAGCAGCCCGCGGGGGGCGGTTACGCAGTATTTT. Residues: CASSPRGAVTQYF.

The gene calls are TRBV6-1 and TRBJ2-2, with 12 bases identical to TRBD1. Germline CDR1 MNHNS, CDR2 SASEGT. The CDR3 totals 15 residues. Unmatched junction bases numbered 6, after V lost 2 bases and J lost 11 bases. The CDR3 loop is CASSERGQGARELFF. CDR3 nucleotides: TGTGCCAGCAGTGAAAGGGGACAGGGGGCGCGCGAGCTGTTTTTT.

This clone is a singleton in its sample. The chain combines TRBV5-6 with TRBJ2-3; 9 positions agree with TRBD1. The length of the CDR3 is 15 residues. The ends lost 4 bases at V and 5 bases at J; junction bases unmatched: 8. CDR1 and CDR2 from the germline V gene are SGHDT and YYEEEE. The CDR3 DNA follows: TGTGCCAGCAGCAGTACAGGGGGCTACGGAGATACGCAGTATTTT. It encodes CASSSTGGYGDTQYF.

CDR3 region: CASSQEMADTEAFF. Here the CDR3 DNA reads TGTGCCAGCAGCCAAGAAATGGCGGACACTGAAGCTTTCTTT. This chain links TRBV3-1 (or the pseudogene TRBV3-2) with TRBJ1-1, with no clear D. Trimming removed 0 bases at V and 3 bases at J, with 8 bases between. Germline V gene sequence: CDR1 LGHDT, CDR2 YNNKEL (reference sequence). The CDR3 extends over 14 amino acids.

This clone showed up just once. The chain joins TRBV28 to TRBJ2-1; 8 nucleotides agree with TRBD2. Germline values: CDR1 MDHEN, CDR2 SYDVKM. The length of the CDR3 is 15 residues. J was trimmed by 7 bases and V by 11 bases; bases with no gene match: 16. The CDR3 spells CAWGVSGGVRNEQFF. For the CDR3, the DNA is TGTGCCTGGGGCGTCAGCGGGGGAGTGAGAAATGAGCAGTTCTTC.

The chain couples TRBV10-3 to TRBJ1-1; D gene unclear. V lost 2 bases and J 1 base, leaving 11 bases between the germline ends. The CDR3 runs to 15 residues. Germline loops: CDR1 ENHRY, CDR2 SYGVKD. The CDR3 sequence is CAISELAVGNTEAFF. The CDR3 nucleotides are TGTGCCATCAGTGAGCTCGCGGTCGGGAACACTGAAGCTTTCTTT.

This chain uses TRBV7-9 with TRBJ2-3; 7 bases map to TRBD2. Germline-derived CDR1 and CDR2 are SEHNR and FQNEAQ (reference sequence). This CDR3 contains 14 residues. The J segment lost 4 bases and the V segment lost 5 bases, leaving 6 bases of the junction unmatched. CDR3 in DNA: TGTGCCAGCAGCATCAGGACTAGTCCAGATACGCAGTATTTT. Residues: CASSIRTSPDTQYF.

The chain joins TRBV2 to TRBJ2-2, with D maybe TRBD1 (5 bases). Germline V CDR1 and CDR2: SNHLY, FYNNEI. This CDR3 contains 14 residues. Trimming removed 8 bases from V and 4 bases from J, with 14 bases in between. CDR3 amino acids: CASSIQTVTGELFF. The CDR3 DNA reads TGTGCCAGCTCCATCCAGACAGTCACCGGGGAGCTGTTTTTT. Using reference TRBV2 and TRBJ2-2 for the parts outside the CDR3, the full variable domain is EPEVTQTPSHQVTQMGQEVILRCVPISNHLYFYWYRQILGQKVEFLVSFYNNEISEKSEIFDDQFSVERPDGSNFTLKIRSTKLEDSAMYFCASSIQTVTGELFFGEGSRLTVL.

The J gene is TRBJ1-2, the V gene TRBV7-2; maybe TRBD1 (5 bases). The germline CDR1 and CDR2 sequences are SGHTA and FQGNSA. V was pared by 2 bases and J by 5 bases, with 15 bases between. This CDR3 has 15 residues. The CDR3, as DNA: TGTGCCAGCAGCTTACAGTCAGGGCTTGAGTATGGCTACACCTTC. This translates into CASSLQSGLEYGYTF.

The chain uses TRBV2 and TRBJ1-1; tentatively, D is TRBD1 (5 bases). CDR1 and CDR2 from the germline V gene are SNHLY and FYNNEI. The V end lost 7 bases, the J end lost 2 bases, and 8 bases lay between the germline ends. This CDR3 has 12 amino acids. The CDR3 reads CASNTGNTEAFF. CDR3 coding DNA: TGTGCCAGCAATACAGGAAACACTGAAGCTTTCTTT.